This TCR beta chain was obtained from a study of T-cell reconstitution after alpha-beta-depleted transplantation in children. The TCRbeta library was prepared with unique molecular identifiers. One entry per CDR3 protein results from TCRdb running MiXCR on the PCR reads. Counted here are 120,000 to 150,000 distinct CDR3 sequences, around 10% occurring once; the ten biggest clones make up less than 20%. This clonotype was observed a few times. The V gene end was trimmed by 0 bases and the J gene end by 4 bases; junction bases not matched to a gene: 3. The CDR3 loop spans 13 amino acids. Per germline, CDR1 DFQATT and CDR2 SNEGSKA (reference sequence).

The rearrangement joins TRBV20-1 to TRBJ2-7; 7 positions match TRBD1. The source of this sequence is a female patient aged 2-15 years who had a stem cell transplant for congenital amegakaryocytic thrombocytopenia, so the T cells may come from the graft donor. Material: PBMCs, mostly from graft donor cells, obtained 180 days after TCRalphabeta/CD19-depleted stem cell transplant. In nucleotides, the CDR3 is TGCAGTGCTAGAGACCCGACAGGGTACGAGCAGTACTTC. It translates to CSARDPTGYEQYF.